The rows below give T cell receptor beta chains drawn from one sample of a study. TCRdb itself ran the 5' RACE reads through MiXCR, one entry per CDR3 protein. The table shows some 31,000 distinct CDR3 sequences, with under 30% occurring only once. Material for sequencing was naive CD4+ T cells sorted from a lymph node. These TCRs come from a female donor with breast cancer. CDR3s include the opening cysteine and the closing phenylalanine or tryptophan. A D gene is named only where the DNA matches it firmly. Clone size is given for some rows only: seen once, a few or many times, or a class if the clone is expanded.

CDR3 length	clone size	V gene	D gene	J gene	CDR3 protein	CDR3 DNA
10	few	TRBV6-2/TRBV6-3	.	TRBJ2-7	CATESGVWYF	TGTGCCACCGAATCTGGGGTCTGGTACTTC
12	medium-sized	TRBV4-1	TRBD2	TRBJ2-1	CASRGGFNEQFF	TGCGCCAGCAGGGGGGGGTTCAATGAGCAGTTCTTC
13	.	TRBV5-4	TRBD1	TRBJ2-5	CASSSGTEETQYF	TGTGCCAGCAGCTCCGGGACAGAAGAGACCCAGTACTTC
17	.	TRBV5-1	.	TRBJ2-2	CASSLESGSLNTGELFF	TGCGCCAGCAGCTTGGAGTCCGGGAGCTTAAACACCGGGGAGCTGTTTTTT
15	.	TRBV6-5	.	TRBJ1-5	CASSYSGAARQPQHF	TGTGCCAGCAGTTACTCCGGGGCAGCCCGTCAGCCCCAGCATTTT
14	many	TRBV6-5	TRBD1	TRBJ2-5	CASSYSRTGGFQYF	TGTGCCAGCAGTTACTCCCGGACAGGGGGGTTCCAGTACTTC
16	few	TRBV27	.	TRBJ2-5	CASSLSGGVRGETQYF	TGTGCCAGCAGTTTATCCGGAGGGGTCCGAGGGGAGACCCAGTACTTC
14	.	TRBV2	.	TRBJ1-5	CASNEYVGNQPQHF	TGTGCCAGCAACGAGTATGTTGGCAATCAGCCCCAGCATTTT
13	.	TRBV28	TRBD1	TRBJ2-2	CASSNRGTGELFF	TGTGCCAGCAGCAACAGGGGAACCGGGGAGCTGTTTTTT
14	many	TRBV5-1	.	TRBJ1-2	CASSLAGTGGGYTF	TGCGCCAGCAGCTTGGCCGGGACGGGAGGTGGCTACACCTTC
15	.	TRBV7-9	TRBD1	TRBJ2-7	CASSLTRTGSYEQYF	TGTGCCAGCAGCTTAACCCGGACAGGGTCCTACGAGCAGTACTTC
15	medium-sized	TRBV28	.	TRBJ2-3	CASRPDRTSADTQYF	TGTGCCAGCAGACCCGACAGGACGTCGGCAGATACGCAGTATTTT
18	medium-sized	TRBV4-3	.	TRBJ1-6	CASSQGGGIRGFVSPLHF	TGCGCCAGCAGCCAAGGCGGGGGGATCCGGGGGTTCGTTTCACCCCTCCACTTT